This entry concerns a single T cell receptor beta chain. The V end was cut by 2 bases, the J end by 5 bases, with 7 bases between. CDR3 length equals 13 residues. Germline CDR1 reads SGDLS; CDR2 reads YYNGEE. The data originate from a study of patients and donors after allogeneic stem cell transplantation. MiXCR, run by TCRdb on the RT-PCR reads, gives a single entry per CDR3 protein. The sample shows about 960,000 distinct CDR3 sequences, approximately 18% of them seen only once. This chain links TRBV9 with TRBJ2-2; D gene uncertain. What was sequenced was blood, either unsorted or a sorted T cell fraction (not recorded which). The clonotype was recovered from a human donor who was either an allogeneic HSCT recipient or a stem cell or donor lymphocyte infusion donor (not recorded which). It is not recorded whose cells these are; they may come from a transplant donor. The CDR3 coding sequence is TGTGCCAGCAGCGTGTTCGGGACCGGGGAGCTGTTTTTT. Translated, it gives CASSVFGTGELFF.